Following are 11 T cell receptor beta chains from one sample sequenced in a study of a mutant IDH1 vaccine in newly diagnosed glioma. Libraries were prepared by immunoSEQ multiplex PCR; TCRdb keeps only in-frame clonotypes and omits some of them. The repertoire includes more than 50,000 clones, less than 65% of them detected once, and about 5% sits in the top ten. Time point specified: week 47, end of study. Each vaccine dose was 300 ug of mutant IDH1 20-mer peptide, with topical imiquimod. Their antigen targets remain unknown. The sample consisted of peripheral blood mononuclear cells (PBMCs), taken from a glioma patient whose treatment included an IDH1 peptide vaccine. These receptors originate from a man aged 35-49 years with glioma. Some clones in this sample may be carry-over from other donors' samples.

CDR3 nucleotide sequence: TGTGCCAGCAGTTACGACAGGGGGCGCCGGGGCTACACCTTC. Amino acids: CASSYDRGRRGYTF. V usage is TRBV6-5 and J usage is TRBJ1-2, with 10 bases matching TRBD1. J was trimmed by 8 bases and V by 2 bases; bases with no gene match: 5. This CDR3 is 14 amino acids long. Looked up from germline, CDR1 is MNHEY and CDR2 is SVGAGI.

This clone was seen once. CDR3 in DNA: TGTGCCAGCAGTGACCCTCCAACACAAGGCGGCGGCTACACCTTC. Residues: CASSDPPTQGGGYTF. This chain connects TRBV2 to TRBJ1-2; D is uncertain. The CDR3 consists of 15 residues. Germline V CDR1 and CDR2: SNHLY, FYNNEI. V lost 3 bases and J 8 bases, leaving 19 bases between the germline ends.

A few counts support this clone. This sequence joins TRBV27 and TRBJ2-7; 12 bases agree with TRBD1. Looked up from germline, CDR1 is MNHEY and CDR2 is SMNVEV (reference sequence). V shed 4 bases and J 5 bases; nucleotides not matched to a gene: 9. The CDR3 totals 16 residues. The CDR3 here is CASSWTGTGGIHEQYF. CDR3 coding DNA: TGTGCCAGCAGTTGGACTGGGACAGGGGGCATCCACGAGCAGTACTTC.

This rearrangement joins TRBV6-5 to TRBJ1-6; D possibly corresponds to TRBD1 (6 bases). Germline assignment: CDR1 MNHEY and CDR2 SVGAGI. The V gene lost 5 bases and the J gene lost 5 bases, with 10 bases spanning the gap. The CDR3 runs 14 residues. CDR3 sequence reads: CASSTGQHNSPLHF. In nucleotides, the CDR3 is TGTGCCAGCAGTACAGGACAGCATAATTCACCCCTCCACTTT.

The chain couples TRBV18 to TRBJ2-5; the match to TRBD1 covers 7 bases. V lost 2 bases to trimming and J lost 2 bases; unmatched junction nucleotides: 8. The CDR3 totals 16 residues. CDR1 and CDR2 from the germline V gene are KGHSH and LQKENI. CDR3 DNA sequence: TGTGCCAGCTCACCATCCGCCAGGGGGTCACAAGAGACCCAGTACTTC. Translation gives CASSPSARGSQETQYF.

J is TRBJ1-2 and V is TRBV7-8, with TRBD1 as a possible D gene (6 bases). The V end lost 1 base, the J end lost 5 bases, and 11 bases lay between the germline ends. This CDR3 has 14 residues. The germline V gene has CDR1 SGHVS and CDR2 FQNEAQ. The CDR3, as DNA: TGTGCCAGCAGCTTAGATGGGGGGCGATATGGCTACACCTTC. It encodes CASSLDGGRYGYTF.

The chain combines TRBV7-9 with TRBJ2-1, with 11 bases fitting TRBD1. This CDR3 is built from 15 residues. The trim removed 5 bases at V and 9 bases at J, leaving 9 bases unmatched. Per the germline V gene, CDR1 is SEHNR and CDR2 is FQNEAQ (reference sequence). CDR3 sequence (DNA): TGTGCCAGCAGCGATCCGGGACAGGGGGTCGCTGAGCAGTTCTTC. Its protein product is CASSDPGQGVAEQFF.

V and J are TRBV30 and TRBJ2-2; 7 positions agree with TRBD2. This CDR3 is built from 15 residues. The ends lost 4 bases at V and 1 base at J; junction bases unmatched: 6. In germline, CDR1 is GTSNPN, CDR2 SVGIG (reference sequence). The CDR3 coding sequence is TGTGCCTGGAATCCGGGACTAATGAACACCGGGGAGCTGTTTTTT. Encoded protein: CAWNPGLMNTGELFF.

The chain employs TRBV7-9 and TRBJ2-5; D unresolved. The germline V gene has CDR1 SEHNR and CDR2 FQNEAQ (reference sequence). Deletions cut 5 bases from V and 1 base from J, with 14 bases between. The CDR3 runs to 15 residues. The CDR3 protein is CASSPQPGPQETQYF. The DNA for the CDR3 is TGTGCCAGCAGCCCCCAACCCGGACCCCAAGAGACCCAGTACTTC. The full variable domain, completed using reference TRBV7-9 and TRBJ2-5, is DTGVSQNPRHKITKRGQNVTFRCDPISEHNRLYWYRQTLGQGPEFLTYFQNEAQLEKSRLLSDRFSAERPKGSFSTLEIQRTEQGDSAMYLCASSPQPGPQETQYFGPGTRLLVL.

The table lists this clone with a few counts. This chain joins TRBV30 and TRBJ1-1; D is undetermined. There are 12 residues in the CDR3. The V gene's germline CDR1 is GTSNPN and CDR2 SVGIG (reference sequence). The V and J ends lost 1 base and 4 bases respectively, with 7 bases between them. DNA of the CDR3: TGTGCCTGGAGTGGGGGTACCACTGAAGCTTTCTTT. Its protein is CAWSGGTTEAFF.

The chain is built from TRBV30 and TRBJ2-7; D ambiguous. From germline, CDR1 is GTSNPN and CDR2 SVGIG (reference sequence). The CDR3 is 11 amino acids. The ends were cut back, 8 bases at V and 4 bases at J, with 12 bases in the middle. As DNA, the CDR3 is TGTGCCACTCGCCGGGCATACGAGCAGTACTTC. Its translation is CATRRAYEQYF.